Reported below is one T cell receptor (beta chain). Sequencing used immunoSEQ multiplex PCR; TCRdb keeps in-frame clones, though not all of them. The sample shows approximately 60,000 clones, roughly four fifths of them seen only once. The data derive from a study of blood T cell repertoires in COVID-19. Study at large: Some COVID-19 samples were acute and others convalescent; all came from the United States, Italy and Spain.

This TCR was recovered from a man in his 60s with acute or convalescent COVID-19. The sample was peripheral blood.

DNA of the CDR3: TGTGCCAGCAGTGACATCCGGGACAGGGGTTCACAAGGCTACACCTTC. Its translation is CASSDIRDRGSQGYTF. This chain links TRBV6-4 with TRBJ1-2, with 10 bases lining up with TRBD1. CDR1 and CDR2 from the germline V gene are MRHNA and SNTAGT. The CDR3 length is 16 residues. J lost 8 bases, V lost 2 bases, and 11 bases had no gene match.